The present T cell receptor (beta chain) was sequenced within a study of technical replicates of blood from a few donors. A single count supports this clone. The CDR3 spans 16 residues. Germline loops: CDR1 LGHNA, CDR2 YSLEER. Trimming took 0 bases from V and 0 from J, leaving 9 bases between them. This table comes from immunoSEQ multiplex PCR, and its TCRdb copy is limited to in-frame clones, with some not included. The data show around 79,000 clones, roughly 93% seen once. This chain links TRBV4-3 with TRBJ2-1, with unresolved D. Sequenced material: T cells isolated from PBMCs. The clonotype comes from a human donor in good health. CDR3 in DNA: TGCGCCAGCAGCCAAGACACGGAGCCCTCCTACAATGAGCAGTTCTTC. Amino acid sequence: CASSQDTEPSYNEQFF.